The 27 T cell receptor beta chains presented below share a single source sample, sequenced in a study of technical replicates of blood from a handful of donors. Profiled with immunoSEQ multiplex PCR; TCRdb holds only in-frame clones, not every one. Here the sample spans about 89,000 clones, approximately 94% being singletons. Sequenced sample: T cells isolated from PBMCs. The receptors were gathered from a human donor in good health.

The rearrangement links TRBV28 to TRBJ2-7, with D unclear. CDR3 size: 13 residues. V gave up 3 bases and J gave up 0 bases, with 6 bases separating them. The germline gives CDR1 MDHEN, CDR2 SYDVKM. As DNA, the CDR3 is TGTGCCAGCAGTTTCTCGTACTCCTACGAGCAGTACTTC. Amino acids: CASSFSYSYEQYF.

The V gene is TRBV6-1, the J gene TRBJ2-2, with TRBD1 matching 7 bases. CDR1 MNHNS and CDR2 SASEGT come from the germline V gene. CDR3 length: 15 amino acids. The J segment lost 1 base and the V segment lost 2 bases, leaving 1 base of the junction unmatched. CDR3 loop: CASSEYRGNTGELFF. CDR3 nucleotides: TGTGCCAGCAGTGAATACAGGGGGAACACCGGGGAGCTGTTTTTT.

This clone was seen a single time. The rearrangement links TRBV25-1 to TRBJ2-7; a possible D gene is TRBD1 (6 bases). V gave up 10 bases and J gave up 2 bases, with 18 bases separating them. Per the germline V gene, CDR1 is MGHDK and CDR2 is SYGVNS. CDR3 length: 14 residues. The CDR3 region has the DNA TGTGCCACCTGGGACCGGGACACAGCCTACGAGCAGTACTTC. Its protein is CATWDRDTAYEQYF.

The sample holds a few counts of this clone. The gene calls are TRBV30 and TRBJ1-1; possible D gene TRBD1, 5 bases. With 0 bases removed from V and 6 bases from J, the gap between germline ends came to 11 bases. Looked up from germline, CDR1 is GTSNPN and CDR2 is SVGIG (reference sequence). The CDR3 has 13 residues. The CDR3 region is CAWSVEGKAEAFF. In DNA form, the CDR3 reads TGTGCCTGGAGTGTGGAGGGGAAGGCTGAAGCTTTCTTT.

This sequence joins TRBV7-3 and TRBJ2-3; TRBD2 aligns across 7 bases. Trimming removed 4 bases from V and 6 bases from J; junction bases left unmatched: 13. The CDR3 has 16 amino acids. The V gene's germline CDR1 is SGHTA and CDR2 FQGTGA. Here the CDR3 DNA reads TGTGCCAGCAGCTCCTGGGGTAGCGGGCGAGAGGATACGCAGTATTTT. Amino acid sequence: CASSSWGSGREDTQYF.

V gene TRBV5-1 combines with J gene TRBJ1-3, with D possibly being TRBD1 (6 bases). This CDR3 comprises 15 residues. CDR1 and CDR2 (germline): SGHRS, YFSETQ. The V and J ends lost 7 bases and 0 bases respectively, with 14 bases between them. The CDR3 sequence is CASRLQGNSGNTIYF. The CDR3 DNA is TGCGCCAGCCGGTTACAGGGAAACTCTGGAAACACCATATATTTT.

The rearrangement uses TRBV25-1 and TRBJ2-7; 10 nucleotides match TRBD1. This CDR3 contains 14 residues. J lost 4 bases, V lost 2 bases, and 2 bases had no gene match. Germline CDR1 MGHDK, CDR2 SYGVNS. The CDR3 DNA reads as TGTGCCAGCAGTGAAAGGGGACAGGGGTACGAGCAGTACTTC. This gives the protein CASSERGQGYEQYF.

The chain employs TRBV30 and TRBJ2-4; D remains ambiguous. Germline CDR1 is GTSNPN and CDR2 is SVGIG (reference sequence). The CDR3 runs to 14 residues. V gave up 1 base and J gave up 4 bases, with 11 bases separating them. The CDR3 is CAWSGWRSKNIQYF. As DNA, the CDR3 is TGTGCCTGGAGTGGGTGGCGGTCAAAAAACATTCAGTACTTC.

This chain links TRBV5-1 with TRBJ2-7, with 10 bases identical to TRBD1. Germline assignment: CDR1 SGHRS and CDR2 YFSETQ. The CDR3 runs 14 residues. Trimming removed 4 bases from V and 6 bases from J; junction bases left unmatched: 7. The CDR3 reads CASSPGTGAFEQYF. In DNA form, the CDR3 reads TGCGCCAGCAGCCCCGGGACAGGGGCCTTCGAGCAGTACTTC. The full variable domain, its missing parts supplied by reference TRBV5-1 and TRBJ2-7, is KAGVTQTPRYLIKTRGQQVTLSCSPISGHRSVSWYQQTPGQGLQFLFEYFSETQRNKGNFPGRFSGRQFSNSRSEMNVSTLELGDSALYLCASSPGTGAFEQYFGPGTRLTVT.

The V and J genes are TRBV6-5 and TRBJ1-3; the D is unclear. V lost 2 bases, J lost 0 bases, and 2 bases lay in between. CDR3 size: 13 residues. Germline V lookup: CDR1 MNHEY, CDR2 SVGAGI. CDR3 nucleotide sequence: TGTGCCAGCAGTTACCACTCTGGAAACACCATATATTTT. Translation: CASSYHSGNTIYF.

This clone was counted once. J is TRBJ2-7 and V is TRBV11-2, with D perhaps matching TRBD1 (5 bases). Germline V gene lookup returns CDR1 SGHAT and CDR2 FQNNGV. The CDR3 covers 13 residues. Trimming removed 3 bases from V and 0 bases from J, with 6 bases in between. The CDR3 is CASSLDISYEQYF. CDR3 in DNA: TGTGCCAGCAGCTTGGACATCTCCTACGAGCAGTACTTC.

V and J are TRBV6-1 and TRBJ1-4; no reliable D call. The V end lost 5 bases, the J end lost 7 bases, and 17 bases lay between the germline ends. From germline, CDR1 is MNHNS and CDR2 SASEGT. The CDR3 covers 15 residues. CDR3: CASSSFQSPLEKLFF. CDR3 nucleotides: TGTGCCAGCAGTTCCTTCCAGTCACCCCTTGAAAAACTGTTTTTT.

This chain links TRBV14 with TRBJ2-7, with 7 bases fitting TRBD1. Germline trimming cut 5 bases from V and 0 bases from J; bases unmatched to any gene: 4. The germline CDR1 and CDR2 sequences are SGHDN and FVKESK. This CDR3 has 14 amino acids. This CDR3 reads CASSDRDSSYEQYF. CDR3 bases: TGTGCCAGCAGCGACAGGGATTCCTCCTACGAGCAGTACTTC.

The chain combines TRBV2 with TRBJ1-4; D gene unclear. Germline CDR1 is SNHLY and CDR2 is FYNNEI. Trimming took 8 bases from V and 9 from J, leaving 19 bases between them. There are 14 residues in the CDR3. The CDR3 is CASGAAEGYQKLFF. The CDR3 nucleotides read TGTGCCAGCGGTGCGGCGGAGGGCTATCAAAAACTGTTTTTT.

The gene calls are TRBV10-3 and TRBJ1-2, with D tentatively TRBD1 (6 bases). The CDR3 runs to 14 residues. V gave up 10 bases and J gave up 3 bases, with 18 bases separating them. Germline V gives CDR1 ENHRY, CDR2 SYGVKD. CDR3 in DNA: TGTGCCACCAAGCCTTTATCAGGGGACTATGGCTACACCTTC. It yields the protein CATKPLSGDYGYTF.

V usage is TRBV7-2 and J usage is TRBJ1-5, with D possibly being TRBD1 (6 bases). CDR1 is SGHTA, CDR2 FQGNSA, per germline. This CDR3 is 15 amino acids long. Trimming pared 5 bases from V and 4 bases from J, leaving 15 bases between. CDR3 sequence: CASSLGGGGNQPQHF. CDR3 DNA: TGTGCCAGCAGCCTAGGGGGGGGCGGTAATCAGCCCCAGCATTTT.

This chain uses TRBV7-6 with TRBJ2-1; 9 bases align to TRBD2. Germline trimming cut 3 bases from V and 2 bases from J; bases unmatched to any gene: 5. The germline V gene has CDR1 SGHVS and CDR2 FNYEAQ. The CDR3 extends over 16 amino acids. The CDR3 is CASSLNSGSPYNEQFF. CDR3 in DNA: TGTGCCAGCAGCTTGAATAGCGGGAGCCCCTACAATGAGCAGTTCTTC.

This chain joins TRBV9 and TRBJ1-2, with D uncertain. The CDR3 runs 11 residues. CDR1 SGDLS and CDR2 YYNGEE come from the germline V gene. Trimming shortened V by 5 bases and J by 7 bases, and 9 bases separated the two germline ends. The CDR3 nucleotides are TGTGCCAGCAGGACGGGTGGTGGCTACACCTTC. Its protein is CASRTGGGYTF.

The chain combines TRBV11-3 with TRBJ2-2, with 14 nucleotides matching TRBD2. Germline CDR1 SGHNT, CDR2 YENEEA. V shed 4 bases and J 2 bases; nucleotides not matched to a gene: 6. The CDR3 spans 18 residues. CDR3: CASSSRTSGGQNTGELFF. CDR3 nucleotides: TGTGCCAGCAGCTCCCGGACTAGCGGGGGGCAAAACACCGGGGAGCTGTTTTTT.

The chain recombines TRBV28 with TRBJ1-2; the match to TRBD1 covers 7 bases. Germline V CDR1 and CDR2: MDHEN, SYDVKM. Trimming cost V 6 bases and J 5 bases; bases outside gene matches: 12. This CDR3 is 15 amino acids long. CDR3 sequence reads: CASRPTGASSYGYTF. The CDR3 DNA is TGTGCCAGCAGACCAACAGGGGCTTCTTCGTATGGCTACACCTTC.

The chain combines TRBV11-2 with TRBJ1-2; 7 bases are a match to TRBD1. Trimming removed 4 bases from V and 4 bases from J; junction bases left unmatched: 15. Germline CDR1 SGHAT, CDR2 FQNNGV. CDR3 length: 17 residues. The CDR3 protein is CASSSADGTAKSYGYTF. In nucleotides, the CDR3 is TGTGCCAGCAGCTCGGCTGATGGGACAGCCAAATCCTATGGCTACACCTTC. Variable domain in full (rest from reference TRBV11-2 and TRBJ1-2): EAGVAQSPRYKIIEKRQSVAFWCNPISGHATLYWYQQILGQGPKLLIQFQNNGVVDDSQLPKDRFSAERLKGVDSTLKIQPAKLEDSAVYLCASSSADGTAKSYGYTFGSGTRLTVV.

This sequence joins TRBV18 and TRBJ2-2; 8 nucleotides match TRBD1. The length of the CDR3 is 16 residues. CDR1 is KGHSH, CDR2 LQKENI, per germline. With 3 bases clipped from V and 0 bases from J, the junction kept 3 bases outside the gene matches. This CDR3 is CASSPDRASNTGELFF. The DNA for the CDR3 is TGTGCCAGCTCACCGGACAGGGCTTCGAACACCGGGGAGCTGTTTTTT.

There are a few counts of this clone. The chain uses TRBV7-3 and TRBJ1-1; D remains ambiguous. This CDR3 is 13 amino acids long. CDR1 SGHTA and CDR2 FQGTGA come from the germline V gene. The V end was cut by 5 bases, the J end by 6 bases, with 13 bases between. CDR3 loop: CASSPSVNAEAFF. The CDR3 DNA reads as TGTGCCAGCAGCCCCTCGGTCAACGCTGAAGCTTTCTTT.

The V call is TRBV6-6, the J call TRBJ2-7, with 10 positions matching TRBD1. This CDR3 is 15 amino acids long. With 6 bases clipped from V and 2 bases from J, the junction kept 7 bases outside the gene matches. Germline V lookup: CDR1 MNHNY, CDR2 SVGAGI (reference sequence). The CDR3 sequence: CASSPRTGGPYEQYF. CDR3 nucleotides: TGTGCCAGCAGCCCCCGGACAGGGGGTCCCTACGAGCAGTACTTC.

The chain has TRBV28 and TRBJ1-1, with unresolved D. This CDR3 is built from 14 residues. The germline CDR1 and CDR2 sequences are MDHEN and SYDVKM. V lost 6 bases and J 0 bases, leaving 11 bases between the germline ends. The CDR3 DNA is TGTGCCAGCAGGTTCCGACTGTTGAACACTGAAGCTTTCTTT. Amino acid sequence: CASRFRLLNTEAFF.

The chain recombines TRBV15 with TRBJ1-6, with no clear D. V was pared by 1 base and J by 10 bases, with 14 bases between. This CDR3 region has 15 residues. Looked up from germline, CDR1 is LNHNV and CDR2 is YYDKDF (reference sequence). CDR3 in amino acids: CATSRGWQARSPLHF. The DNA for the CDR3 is TGTGCCACCAGCAGAGGTTGGCAGGCACGGTCACCCCTCCACTTT.

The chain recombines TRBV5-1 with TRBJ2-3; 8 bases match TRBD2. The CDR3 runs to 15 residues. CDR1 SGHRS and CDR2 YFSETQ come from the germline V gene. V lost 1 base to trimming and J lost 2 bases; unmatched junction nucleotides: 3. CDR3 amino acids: CASSLILADTDTQYF. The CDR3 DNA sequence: TGCGCCAGCAGCTTGATACTAGCGGACACAGATACGCAGTATTTT. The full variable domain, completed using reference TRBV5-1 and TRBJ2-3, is KAGVTQTPRYLIKTRGQQVTLSCSPISGHRSVSWYQQTPGQGLQFLFEYFSETQRNKGNFPGRFSGRQFSNSRSEMNVSTLELGDSALYLCASSLILADTDTQYFGPGTRLTVL.